This TCR beta chain was recorded in a study of sequential checkpoint blockade in melanoma. Background on the study: Arm A got nivolumab then ipilimumab; arm B the reverse, 1:1. Each arm's sequence ended with maintenance nivolumab.

Clones were sequenced by immunoSEQ multiplex PCR, and TCRdb holds only the in-frame ones, with some missing. Of under 45,000 clones in the sample, roughly 81% were seen once. Described treatment: randomized to nivolumab then ipilimumab (arm A) or the reverse (arm B). DNA-damaging chemotherapy had not been given to any patient beforehand. From thawed PBMCs, live CD3+CD8+ cells negative for CD19 and CD56 were sorted. Germline lookup yields CDR1 SEHNR and CDR2 FQNEAQ (reference sequence). The J segment lost 6 bases and the V segment lost 1 base, leaving 5 bases of the junction unmatched. The CDR3 is 15 amino acids.

This clonotype was sampled from a human donor with melanoma. This chain joins TRBV7-9 and TRBJ2-3; TRBD1 agrees at 9 bases. The sample was CD8+ T cells sorted from blood (inferred from file names), taken from a patient given nivolumab and ipilimumab in sequence. As DNA, the CDR3 is TGTGCCAGCAGCTTAGAACAGGGGGCGGGGGATACGCAGTATTTT. It translates to CASSLEQGAGDTQYF.